The subject of this entry is one TCR beta chain. No cognate antigen has been identified for it. No much larger clonotype is one base removed from it; base qualities were not supplied. These data come from a study of T-cell reconstitution after alpha-beta-depleted transplantation in children (dated by TCRdb to the mid-2010s). About the full investigation: T-cell immune reconstitution after TCRalphabeta/CD19-depleted allogeneic hematopoietic cell transplantation in children was quantitatively tracked in the study by means of TCR repertoire profiling.

The library was generated by PCR. Sequencing relied on an Illumina HiSeq 2500. TCR library preparation used molecular barcoding, with unique molecular identifiers applied to normalize quantification of the TCRbeta repertoire. The public sequencing data were trimmed at Q25 with fastp and processed into clonotypes with MiXCR by TCRdb, which kept only in-frame beta chains. Each entry is one CDR3 protein sequence, shown with its most common DNA and genes. The sample table records roughly 500,000 distinct CDR3 sequences; about 31% of these occur just once. The ten largest clones represent approximately 2.3% of the sample. CDR1 and CDR2 (MNHEY, SMNVEV) derive from the germline V gene (reference sequence). Counted from cysteine to phenylalanine, this CDR3 has 17 amino acids. The DNA shown is the 51-base CDR3, in frame from base 1. The junction shows trimming of 7 bases on V and 1 base on J, and the gene matches do not reach 10 bases of it.

The input for sequencing was PBMCs from the stem cell graft donor, taken from the stem cell graft. The rearranged chain carries TRBV27 and TRBJ2-3; TRBD2 aligns with 11 central bases. The source is a human donor who donated a stem cell graft to a child with aplastic anemia. The bases read TGTGCCAGCACCCATTTGACTAGCGGGGCAGGCACAGATACGCAGTATTTT. Its product reads: CASTHLTSGAGTDTQYF.